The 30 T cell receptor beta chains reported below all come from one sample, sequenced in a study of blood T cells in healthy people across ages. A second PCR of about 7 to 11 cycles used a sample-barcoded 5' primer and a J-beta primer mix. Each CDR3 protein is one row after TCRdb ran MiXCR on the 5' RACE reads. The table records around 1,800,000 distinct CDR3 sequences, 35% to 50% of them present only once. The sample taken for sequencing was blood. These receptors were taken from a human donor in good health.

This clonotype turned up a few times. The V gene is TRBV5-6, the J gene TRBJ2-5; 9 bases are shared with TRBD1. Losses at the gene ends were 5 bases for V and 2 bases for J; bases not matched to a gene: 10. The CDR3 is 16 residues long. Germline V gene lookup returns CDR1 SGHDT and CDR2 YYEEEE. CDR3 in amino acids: CASSAGTGSNQETQYF. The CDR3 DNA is TGTGCCAGCAGTGCTGGGACAGGGTCAAATCAAGAGACCCAGTACTTC.

This chain's CDR3 is CASSLDLARWSEAFF. The CDR3, as DNA: TGTGCCAGCAGCTTGGATCTCGCAAGGTGGTCTGAAGCTTTCTTT. The chain carries TRBV5-5 and TRBJ1-1; D call uncertain. The germline CDR1 and CDR2 sequences are SGHKS and YYEKEE (reference sequence). This CDR3 spans 15 amino acids. The V and J ends lost 0 bases and 6 bases respectively, with 15 bases between them.

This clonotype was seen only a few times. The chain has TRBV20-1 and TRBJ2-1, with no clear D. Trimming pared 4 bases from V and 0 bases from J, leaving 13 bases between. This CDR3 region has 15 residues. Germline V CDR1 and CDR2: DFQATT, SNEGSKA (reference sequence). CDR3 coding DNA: TGCAGTGCTAAATCTGGGCCCGACTCCTACAATGAGCAGTTCTTC. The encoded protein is CSAKSGPDSYNEQFF.

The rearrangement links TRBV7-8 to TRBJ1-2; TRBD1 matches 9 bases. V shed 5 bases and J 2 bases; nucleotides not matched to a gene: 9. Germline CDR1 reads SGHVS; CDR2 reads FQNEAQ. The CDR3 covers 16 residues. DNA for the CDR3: TGTGCCAGCAGCCCACGTCCCGGGACAGGGAACTATGGCTACACCTTC. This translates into CASSPRPGTGNYGYTF.

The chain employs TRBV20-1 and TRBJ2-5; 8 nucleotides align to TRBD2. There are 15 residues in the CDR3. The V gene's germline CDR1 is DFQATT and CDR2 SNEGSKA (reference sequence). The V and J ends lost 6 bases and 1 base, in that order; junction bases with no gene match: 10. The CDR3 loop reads CSAVPLAGLQETQYF. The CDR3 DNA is TGCAGTGCGGTCCCGTTAGCGGGGCTCCAAGAGACCCAGTACTTC.

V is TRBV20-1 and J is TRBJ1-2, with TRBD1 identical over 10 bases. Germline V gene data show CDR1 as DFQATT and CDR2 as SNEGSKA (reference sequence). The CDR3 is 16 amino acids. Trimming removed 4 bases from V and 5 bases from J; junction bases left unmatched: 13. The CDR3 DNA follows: TGCAGTGCTAACCCGGGTGGGGACAGGGGTCATTATGGCTACACCTTC. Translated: CSANPGGDRGHYGYTF.

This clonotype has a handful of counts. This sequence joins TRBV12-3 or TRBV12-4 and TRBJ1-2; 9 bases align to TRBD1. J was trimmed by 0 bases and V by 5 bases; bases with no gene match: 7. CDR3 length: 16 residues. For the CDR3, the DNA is TGTGCCAGCAGTCTCCCGACAGGGGGAGCTAACTATGGCTACACCTTC. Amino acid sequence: CASSLPTGGANYGYTF.

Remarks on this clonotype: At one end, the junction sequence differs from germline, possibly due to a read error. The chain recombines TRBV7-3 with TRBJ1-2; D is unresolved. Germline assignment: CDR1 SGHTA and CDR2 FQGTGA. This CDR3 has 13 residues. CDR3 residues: CTSSLTSGYGYTF. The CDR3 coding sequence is TGTACCAGCAGCTTAACGTCAGGCTATGGCTACACCTTC. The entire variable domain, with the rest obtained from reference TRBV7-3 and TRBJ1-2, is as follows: GAGVSQTPSNKVTEKGKYVELRCDPISGHTALYWYRQSLGQGPEFLIYFQGTGAADDSGLPNDRFFAVRPEGSVSTLKIQRTERGDSAVYLCTSSLTSGYGYTFGSGTRLTVV.

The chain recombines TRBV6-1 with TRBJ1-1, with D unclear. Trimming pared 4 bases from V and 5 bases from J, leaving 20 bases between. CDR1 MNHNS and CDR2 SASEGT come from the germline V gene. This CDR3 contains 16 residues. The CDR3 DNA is TGTGCCAGCAGTGTGAGGACGCAGGATTTAGGTACTGAAGCTTTCTTT. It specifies CASSVRTQDLGTEAFF.

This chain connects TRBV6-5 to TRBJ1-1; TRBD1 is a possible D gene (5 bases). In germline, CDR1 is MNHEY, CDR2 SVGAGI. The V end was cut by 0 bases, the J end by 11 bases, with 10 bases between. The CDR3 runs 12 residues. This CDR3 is CASSYSGGDAFF. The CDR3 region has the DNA TGTGCCAGCAGTTACTCGGGGGGGGATGCTTTCTTT.

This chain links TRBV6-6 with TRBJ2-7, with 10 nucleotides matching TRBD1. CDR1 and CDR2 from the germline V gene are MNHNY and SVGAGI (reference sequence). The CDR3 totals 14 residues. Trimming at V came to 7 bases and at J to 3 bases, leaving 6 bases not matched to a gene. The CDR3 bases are TGTGCCAGCAAGGGACAGGGGAGTCGCTACGAGCAGTACTTC. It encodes CASKGQGSRYEQYF.

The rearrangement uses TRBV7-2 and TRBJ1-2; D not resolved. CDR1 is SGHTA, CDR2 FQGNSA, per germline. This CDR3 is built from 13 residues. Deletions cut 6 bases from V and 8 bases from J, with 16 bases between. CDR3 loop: CASSSDRMKGYTF. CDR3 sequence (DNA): TGTGCCAGCAGTTCAGACCGGATGAAAGGCTACACCTTC.

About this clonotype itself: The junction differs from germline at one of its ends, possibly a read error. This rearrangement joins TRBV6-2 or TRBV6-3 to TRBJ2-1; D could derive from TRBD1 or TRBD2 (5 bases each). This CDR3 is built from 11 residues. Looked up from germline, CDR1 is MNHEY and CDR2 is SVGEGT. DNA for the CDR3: TGTACCAGCAGGGAGATCAGTGAGCAGTTCTTC. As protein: CTSREISEQFF.

CDR3 coding DNA: TGCAGCGTTGTAGGCCAGACAAACACTGAAGCTTTCTTT. This codes for CSVVGQTNTEAFF. This chain links TRBV29-1 with TRBJ1-1; D remains ambiguous. Germline-derived CDR1 and CDR2 are SQVTM and ANQGSEA. Deletions cut 4 bases from V and 2 bases from J, with 11 bases between. The length of the CDR3 is 13 residues.

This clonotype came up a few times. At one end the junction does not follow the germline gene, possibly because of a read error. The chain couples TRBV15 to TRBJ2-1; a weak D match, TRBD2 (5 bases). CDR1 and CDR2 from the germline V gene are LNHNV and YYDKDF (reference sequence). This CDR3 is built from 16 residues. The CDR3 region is CTTSRGIEPSLNEQFF. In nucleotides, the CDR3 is TGTACCACCAGCAGAGGGATCGAGCCGTCCCTCAATGAGCAGTTCTTC.

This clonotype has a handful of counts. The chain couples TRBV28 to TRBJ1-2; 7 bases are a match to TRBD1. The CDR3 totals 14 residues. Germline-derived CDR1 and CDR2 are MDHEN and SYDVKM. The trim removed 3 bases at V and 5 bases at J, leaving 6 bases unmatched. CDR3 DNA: TGTGCCAGCAGTTTCACAGGGGCCATATATGGCTACACCTTC. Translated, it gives CASSFTGAIYGYTF.

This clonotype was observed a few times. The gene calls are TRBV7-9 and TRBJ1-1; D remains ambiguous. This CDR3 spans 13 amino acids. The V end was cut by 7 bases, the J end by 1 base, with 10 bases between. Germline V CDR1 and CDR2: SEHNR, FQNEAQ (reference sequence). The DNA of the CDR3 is TGTGCCAGCACCCACGGGTCGAACACTGAAGCTTTCTTT. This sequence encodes CASTHGSNTEAFF.

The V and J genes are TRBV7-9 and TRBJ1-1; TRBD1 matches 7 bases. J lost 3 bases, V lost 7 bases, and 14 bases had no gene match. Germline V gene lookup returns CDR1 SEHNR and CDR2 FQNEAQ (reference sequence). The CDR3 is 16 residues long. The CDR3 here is CASNPGQASYDTEAFF. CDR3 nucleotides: TGTGCCAGCAACCCAGGACAGGCCTCGTACGACACTGAAGCTTTCTTT.

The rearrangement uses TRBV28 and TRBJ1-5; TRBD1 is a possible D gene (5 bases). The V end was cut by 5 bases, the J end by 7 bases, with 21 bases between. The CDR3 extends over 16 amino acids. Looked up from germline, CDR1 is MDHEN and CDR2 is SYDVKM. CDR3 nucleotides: TGTGCCAGCAGTCTCACGCAGGGAGGGTGGCGACAGCCCCAGCATTTT. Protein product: CASSLTQGGWRQPQHF.

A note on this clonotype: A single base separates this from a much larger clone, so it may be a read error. Here the CDR3 DNA reads TGTGCCAGCAGAGTAGCGGGGGCCTACGAGCAGTACTTC. Translation gives CASRVAGAYEQYF. The genes are TRBV6-5 and TRBJ2-7, with 9 bases that match TRBD2. This CDR3 region has 13 residues. Germline V CDR1 and CDR2: MNHEY, SVGAGI. J lost 2 bases, V lost 6 bases, and 2 bases had no gene match.

The CDR3 DNA reads as TGTGCCAGCTCACCGAACTTACTAAACTCCTACAATGAGCAGTTCTTC. The encoded protein is CASSPNLLNSYNEQFF. This chain joins TRBV18 and TRBJ2-1; D unresolved. CDR1 and CDR2 (germline): KGHSH, LQKENI. The V end was cut by 3 bases, the J end by 0 bases, with 12 bases between. The CDR3 contains 16 residues.

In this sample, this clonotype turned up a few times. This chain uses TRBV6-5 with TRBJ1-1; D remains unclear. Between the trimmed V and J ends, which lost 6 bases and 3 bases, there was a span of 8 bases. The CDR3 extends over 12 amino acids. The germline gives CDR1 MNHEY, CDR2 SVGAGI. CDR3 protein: CASREVDTEAFF. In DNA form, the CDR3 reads TGTGCCAGCAGGGAGGTAGACACTGAAGCTTTCTTT.

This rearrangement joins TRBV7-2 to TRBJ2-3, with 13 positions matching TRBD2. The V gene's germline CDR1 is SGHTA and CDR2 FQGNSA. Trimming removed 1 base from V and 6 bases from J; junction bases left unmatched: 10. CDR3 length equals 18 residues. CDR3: CASSLVATSGGAPDTQYF. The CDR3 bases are TGTGCCAGCAGCTTAGTGGCTACTAGCGGGGGGGCCCCTGATACGCAGTATTTT.

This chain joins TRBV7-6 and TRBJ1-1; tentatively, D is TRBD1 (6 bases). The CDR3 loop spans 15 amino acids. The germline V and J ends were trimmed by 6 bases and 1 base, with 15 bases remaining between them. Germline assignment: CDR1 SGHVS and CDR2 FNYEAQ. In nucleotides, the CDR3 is TGTGCCAGCAGTTTTCGGGGGCTCGGGAACACTGAAGCTTTCTTT. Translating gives CASSFRGLGNTEAFF.

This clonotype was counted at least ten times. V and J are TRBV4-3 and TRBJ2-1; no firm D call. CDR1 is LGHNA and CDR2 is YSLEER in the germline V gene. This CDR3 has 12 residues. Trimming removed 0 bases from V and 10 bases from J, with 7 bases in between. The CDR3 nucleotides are TGCGCCAGCAGCCAAGATCGGGTGGAGCAGTTCTTC. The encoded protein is CASSQDRVEQFF.

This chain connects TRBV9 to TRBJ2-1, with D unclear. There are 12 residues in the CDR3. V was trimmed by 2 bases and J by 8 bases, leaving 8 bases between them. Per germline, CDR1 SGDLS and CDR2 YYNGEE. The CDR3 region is CASSVSTHEQFF. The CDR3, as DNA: TGTGCCAGCAGCGTTAGTACCCATGAGCAGTTCTTC. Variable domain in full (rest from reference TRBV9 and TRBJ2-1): DSGVTQTPKHLITATGQRVTLRCSPRSGDLSVYWYQQSLDQGLQFLIQYYNGEERAKGNILERFSAQQFPDLHSELNLSSLELGDSALYFCASSVSTHEQFFGPGTRLTVL.

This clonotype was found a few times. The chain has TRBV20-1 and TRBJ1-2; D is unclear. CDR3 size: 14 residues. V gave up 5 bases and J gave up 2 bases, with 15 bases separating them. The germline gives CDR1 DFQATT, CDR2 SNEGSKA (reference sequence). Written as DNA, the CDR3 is TGCAGTGCTTCCCAACCGGGCACGAACTATGGCTACACCTTC. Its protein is CSASQPGTNYGYTF.

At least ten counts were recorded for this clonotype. This CDR3 reads CASQTSGGPFYEQYF. In nucleotides, the CDR3 is TGTGCCAGCCAAACTAGCGGGGGGCCTTTCTACGAGCAGTACTTC. The rearrangement uses TRBV7-8 and TRBJ2-7; TRBD2 matches 12 bases. Trimming at V came to 8 bases and at J to 3 bases, leaving 8 bases not matched to a gene. Germline-derived CDR1 and CDR2 are SGHVS and FQNEAQ. The CDR3 has 15 amino acids.

This chain's CDR3 is CASRVGPGELFF. CDR3 in DNA: TGTGCCAGCAGAGTGGGACCCGGGGAGCTGTTTTTT. The chain uses TRBV12-3 or TRBV12-4 and TRBJ2-2; D could derive from TRBD1 or TRBD2 (5 bases each). The CDR3 is made up of 12 amino acids. The V end was cut by 6 bases, the J end by 6 bases, with 8 bases between.

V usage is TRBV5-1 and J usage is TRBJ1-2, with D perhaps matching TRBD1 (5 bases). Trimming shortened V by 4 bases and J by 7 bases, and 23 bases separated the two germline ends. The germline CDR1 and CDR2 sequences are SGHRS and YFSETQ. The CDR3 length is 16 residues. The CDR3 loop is CASSPSTTEGVGGYTF. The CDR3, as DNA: TGCGCCAGCAGCCCATCAACCACCGAAGGGGTTGGTGGCTACACCTTC.